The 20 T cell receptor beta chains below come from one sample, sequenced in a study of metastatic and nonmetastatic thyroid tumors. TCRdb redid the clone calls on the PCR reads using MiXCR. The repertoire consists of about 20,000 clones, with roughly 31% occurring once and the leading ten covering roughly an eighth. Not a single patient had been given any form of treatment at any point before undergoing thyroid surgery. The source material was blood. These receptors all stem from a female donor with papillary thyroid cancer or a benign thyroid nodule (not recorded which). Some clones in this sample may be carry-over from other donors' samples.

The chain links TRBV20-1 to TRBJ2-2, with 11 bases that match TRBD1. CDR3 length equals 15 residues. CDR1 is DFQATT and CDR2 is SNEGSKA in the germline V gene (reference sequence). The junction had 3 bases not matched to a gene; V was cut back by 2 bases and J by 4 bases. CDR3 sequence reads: CSARTDRGLTGELFF. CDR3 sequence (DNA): TGCAGTGCTAGAACGGACAGGGGGCTCACCGGGGAGCTGTTTTTT.

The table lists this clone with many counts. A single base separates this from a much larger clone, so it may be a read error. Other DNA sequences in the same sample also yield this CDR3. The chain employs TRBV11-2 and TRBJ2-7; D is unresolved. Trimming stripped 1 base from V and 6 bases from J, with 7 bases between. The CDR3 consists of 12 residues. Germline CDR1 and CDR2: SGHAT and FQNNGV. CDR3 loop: CASSLGPCEQYF. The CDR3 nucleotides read TGTGCCAGCAGCTTAGGACCCTGCGAGCAGTACTTC.

As DNA, the CDR3 is TGCAGTGCTAGAGAAGAGCGGGATCGCACAGATACGCAGTATTTT. This codes for CSAREERDRTDTQYF. The J gene is TRBJ2-3, the V gene TRBV20-1; 7 bases match TRBD2. CDR3 length equals 15 residues. The trim removed 0 bases at V and 1 base at J, leaving 4 bases unmatched. Germline V CDR1 and CDR2: DFQATT, SNEGSKA (reference sequence).

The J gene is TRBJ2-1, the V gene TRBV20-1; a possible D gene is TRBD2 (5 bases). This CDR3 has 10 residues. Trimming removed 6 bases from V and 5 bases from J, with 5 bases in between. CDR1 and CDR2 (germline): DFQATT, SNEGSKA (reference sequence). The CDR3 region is CSAGNNEQFF. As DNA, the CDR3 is TGCAGTGCCGGGAACAATGAGCAGTTCTTC.

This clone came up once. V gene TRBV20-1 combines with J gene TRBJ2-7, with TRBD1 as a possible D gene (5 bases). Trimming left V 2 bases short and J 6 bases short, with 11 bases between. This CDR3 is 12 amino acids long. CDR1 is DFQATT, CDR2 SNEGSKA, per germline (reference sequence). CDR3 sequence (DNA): TGCAGTGCTAGATATCAGGGCCCCGAGCAGTACTTC. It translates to CSARYQGPEQYF.

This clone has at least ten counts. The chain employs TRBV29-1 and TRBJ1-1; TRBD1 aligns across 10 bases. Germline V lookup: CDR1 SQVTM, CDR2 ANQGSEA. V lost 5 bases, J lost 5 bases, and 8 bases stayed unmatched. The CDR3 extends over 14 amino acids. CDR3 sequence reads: CSVPGTGDFTEAFF. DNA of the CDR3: TGCAGCGTTCCCGGGACAGGGGATTTTACTGAAGCTTTCTTT.

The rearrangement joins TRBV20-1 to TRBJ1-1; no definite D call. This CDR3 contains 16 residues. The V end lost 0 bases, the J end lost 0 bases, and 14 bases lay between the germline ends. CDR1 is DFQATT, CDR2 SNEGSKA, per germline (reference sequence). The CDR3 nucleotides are TGCAGTGCTAGAGATGGAAAGAGAACGGTGAACACTGAAGCTTTCTTT. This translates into CSARDGKRTVNTEAFF.

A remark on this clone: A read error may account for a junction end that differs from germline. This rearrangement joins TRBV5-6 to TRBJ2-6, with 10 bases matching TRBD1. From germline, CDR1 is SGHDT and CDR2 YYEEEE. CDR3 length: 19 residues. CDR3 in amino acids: CASSAIRDRGYSWANVLTF. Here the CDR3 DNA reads TGTGCCAGCAGCGCAATCCGGGACAGGGGATACTCTTGGGCCAACGTCCTGACTTTC.

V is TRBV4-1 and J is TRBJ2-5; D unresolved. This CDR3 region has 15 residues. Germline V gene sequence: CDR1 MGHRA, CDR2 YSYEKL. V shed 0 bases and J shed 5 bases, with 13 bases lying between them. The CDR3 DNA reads TGCGCCAGCAGCCAAGATTATAGACAAGGGGAGACCCAGTACTTC. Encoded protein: CASSQDYRQGETQYF.

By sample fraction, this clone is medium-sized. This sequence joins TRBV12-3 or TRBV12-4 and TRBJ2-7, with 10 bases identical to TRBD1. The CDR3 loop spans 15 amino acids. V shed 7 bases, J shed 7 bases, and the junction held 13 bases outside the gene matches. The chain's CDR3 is CASIRSGDRGQEQYF. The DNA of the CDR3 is TGTGCCAGCATCCGATCCGGGGACAGGGGACAGGAGCAGTACTTC.

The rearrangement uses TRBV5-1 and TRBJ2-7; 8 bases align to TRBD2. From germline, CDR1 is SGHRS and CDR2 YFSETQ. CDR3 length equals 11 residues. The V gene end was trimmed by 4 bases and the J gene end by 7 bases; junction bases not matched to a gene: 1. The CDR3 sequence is CASSPGGEQYF. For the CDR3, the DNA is TGCGCCAGCAGCCCGGGGGGGGAGCAGTACTTC.

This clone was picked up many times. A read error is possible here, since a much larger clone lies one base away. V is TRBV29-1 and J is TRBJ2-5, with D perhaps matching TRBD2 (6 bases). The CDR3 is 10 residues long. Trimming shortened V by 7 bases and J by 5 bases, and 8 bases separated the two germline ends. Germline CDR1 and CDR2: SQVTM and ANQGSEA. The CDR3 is CSGGGETQYF. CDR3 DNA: TGCAGCGGTGGGGGGGAGACCCAGTACTTC.

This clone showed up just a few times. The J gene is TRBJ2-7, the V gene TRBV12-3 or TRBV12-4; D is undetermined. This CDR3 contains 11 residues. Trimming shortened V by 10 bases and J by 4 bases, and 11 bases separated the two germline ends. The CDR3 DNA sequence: TGTGCCATTAGTCTTAATTACGAGCAGTACTTC. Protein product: CAISLNYEQYF.

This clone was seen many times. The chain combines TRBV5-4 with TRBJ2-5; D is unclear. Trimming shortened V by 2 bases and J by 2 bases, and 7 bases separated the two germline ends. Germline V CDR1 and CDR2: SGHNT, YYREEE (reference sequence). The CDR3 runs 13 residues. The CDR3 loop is CASSLNIQETQYF. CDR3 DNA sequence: TGTGCCAGCAGCTTAAATATACAAGAGACCCAGTACTTC. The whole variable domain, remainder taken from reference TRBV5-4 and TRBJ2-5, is ETGVTQSPTHLIKTRGQQVTLRCSSQSGHNTVSWYQQALGQGPQFIFQYYREEENGRGNFPPRFSGLQFPNYSSELNVNALELDDSALYLCASSLNIQETQYFGPGTRLLVL.

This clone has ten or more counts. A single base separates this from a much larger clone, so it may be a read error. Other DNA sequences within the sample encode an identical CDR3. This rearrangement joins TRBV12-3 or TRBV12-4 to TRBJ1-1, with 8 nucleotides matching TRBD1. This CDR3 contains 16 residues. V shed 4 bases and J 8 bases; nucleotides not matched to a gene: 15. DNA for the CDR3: TGTGCCAGCAGTTCTGACAGGGGATTCAGAGACCCCGAAGCTTTCTTT. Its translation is CASSSDRGFRDPEAFF.

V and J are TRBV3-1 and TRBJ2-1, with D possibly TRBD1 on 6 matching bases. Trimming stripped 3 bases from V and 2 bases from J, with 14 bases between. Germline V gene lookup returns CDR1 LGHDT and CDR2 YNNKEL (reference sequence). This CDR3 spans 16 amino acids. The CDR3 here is CASSHITGIAYNEQFF. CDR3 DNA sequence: TGTGCCAGCAGCCACATTACAGGGATTGCCTACAATGAGCAGTTCTTC.

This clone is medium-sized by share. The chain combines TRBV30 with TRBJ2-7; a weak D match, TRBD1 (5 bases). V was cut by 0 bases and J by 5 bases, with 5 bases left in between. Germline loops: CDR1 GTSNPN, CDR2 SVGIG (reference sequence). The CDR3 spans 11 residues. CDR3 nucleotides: TGTGCCTGGAGTGTAGGGGACGAGCAGTACTTC. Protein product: CAWSVGDEQYF.

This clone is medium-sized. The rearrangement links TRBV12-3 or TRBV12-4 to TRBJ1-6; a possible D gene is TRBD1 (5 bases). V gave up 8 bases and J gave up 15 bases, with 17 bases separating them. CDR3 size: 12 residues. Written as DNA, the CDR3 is TGTGCCAGCGGAGGAGCAGGGTTTCGCCTCCACTTT. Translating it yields CASGGAGFRLHF.

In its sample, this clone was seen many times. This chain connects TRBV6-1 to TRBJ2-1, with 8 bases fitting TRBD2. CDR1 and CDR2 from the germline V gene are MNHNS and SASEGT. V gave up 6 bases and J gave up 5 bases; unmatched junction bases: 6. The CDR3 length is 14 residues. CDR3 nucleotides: TGTGCCAGCAGGCGACTAGCGAGGGACAATGAGCAGTTCTTC. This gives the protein CASRRLARDNEQFF.

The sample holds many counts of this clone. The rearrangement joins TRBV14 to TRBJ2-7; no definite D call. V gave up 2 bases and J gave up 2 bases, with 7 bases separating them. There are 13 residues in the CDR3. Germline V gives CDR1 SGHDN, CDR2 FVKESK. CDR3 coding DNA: TGTGCCAGCAGCCAACGAGGAGCCTACGAGCAGTACTTC. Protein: CASSQRGAYEQYF.